Sequencing of this TCR beta chain was carried out in a study of human CD8 memory T cell subsets. The CDR3 consists of 15 residues. Germline V gene sequence: CDR1 PRHDT, CDR2 FYEKMQ (reference sequence). TCR beta libraries were made by UMI-labeled 5' RACE. Reprocessing the 5' RACE reads, TCRdb reports a single entry for every CDR3 protein and omits DNA. The listing contains 9,500 to 11,000 distinct CDR3 sequences. From healthy donors, buffy coats were the source of the PBMC. The sequence was obtained from a human donor in good health. The V call is TRBV13, the J call TRBJ2-2; the TCRdb call, TRBD1, lacks DNA for checking. Sequenced material: CD8+ T cells from PBMCs. The CDR3 loop reads CASSDQGARSRELFF.